This record concerns one TCR beta chain sequence. The data were taken from a study of blood T cell repertoires in COVID-19. Study-wide context: The origin of the acute and convalescent COVID-19 samples was the United States, Italy and Spain. Sample material is recorded as cDNA or gDNA derived from T cells, B-cell-depleted T cells, or PBMCs.

Per the study methods: Using reference gene primer amplification, nucleated cell counts were estimated. Clones were sequenced by immunoSEQ multiplex PCR, and TCRdb holds only the in-frame ones, with some missing. V and J calls and clone size follow that table, whereas D and trimming were derived from the DNA. The profile shows roughly 140,000 clones, more than 60% of them singletons. The source of this sequence is a woman aged 55-69 years with acute or convalescent COVID-19. The sequenced material came from peripheral blood.

DNA for the CDR3: TGTGCCAGCAGCTTAGGAACTAGCGAGTACACAGATACGCAGTATTTT. Residues: CASSLGTSEYTDTQYF. The chain recombines TRBV7-6 with TRBJ2-3; 7 positions agree with TRBD2. CDR3 length: 16 residues. Losses at the gene ends were 1 base for V and 2 bases for J; bases not matched to a gene: 6. Germline loops: CDR1 SGHVS, CDR2 FNYEAQ.